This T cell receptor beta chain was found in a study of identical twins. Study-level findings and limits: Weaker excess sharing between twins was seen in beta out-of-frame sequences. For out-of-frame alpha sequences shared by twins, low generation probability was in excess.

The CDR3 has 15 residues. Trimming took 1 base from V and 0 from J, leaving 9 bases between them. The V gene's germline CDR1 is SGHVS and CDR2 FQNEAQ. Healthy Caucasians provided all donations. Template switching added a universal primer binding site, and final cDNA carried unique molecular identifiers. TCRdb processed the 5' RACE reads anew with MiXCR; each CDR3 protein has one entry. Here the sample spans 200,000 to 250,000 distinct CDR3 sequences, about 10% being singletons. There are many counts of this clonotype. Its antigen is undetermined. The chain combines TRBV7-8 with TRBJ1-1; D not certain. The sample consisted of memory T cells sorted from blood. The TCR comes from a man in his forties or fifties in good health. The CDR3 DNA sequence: TGTGCCAGCAGCTTAGTTAGCGGATTGAACACTGAAGCTTTCTTT. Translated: CASSLVSGLNTEAFF.